The 5 T cell receptor beta chains below all came from one sample that was sequenced in a study of T cell responses to AZD1222 COVID-19 vaccine (dated by TCRdb to about 2021). Library preparation employed the immunoSEQ multiplex PCR assay. TCRdb re-hosts the immuneACCESS table, in-frame sequences only. Its copies lack some clones; in the studies checked, an unresolved V gene accounts for under half of them, and the cause for the rest is not known. Across this sample there are fewer than 75,000 clones, with around nine tenths seen only once. Of the sample, roughly 6.3% falls within the top ten clones. The time point label of this sample denotes: about 28 days (+/-7) after the second vaccine dose. Reading the label with the study, this specimen's treatment or condition is: meningococcal conjugate vaccine given as trial control. Sequencing used peripheral blood, obtained 28 days after the second dose of the MenACWY control vaccine. The receptors come from an adult who received the MenACWY meningococcal vaccine as a control.

The chain employs TRBV4-1 and TRBJ2-3; 12 bases align to TRBD2. Germline V gene data show CDR1 as MGHRA and CDR2 as YSYEKL. The CDR3 is 16 amino acids. J lost 4 bases, V lost 2 bases, and 4 bases had no gene match. The CDR3 DNA reads TGCGCCAGCAGCCAACGACTAGCGGGAGAGGCAGATACGCAGTATTTT. Translated: CASSQRLAGEADTQYF.

The rearrangement uses TRBV29-1 and TRBJ1-2; D unresolved. Germline V gene lookup returns CDR1 SQVTM and CDR2 ANQGSEA. Trimming shortened V by 5 bases and J by 8 bases, and 6 bases separated the two germline ends. CDR3 size: 9 residues. CDR3 residues: CSVRVGYTF. The CDR3 DNA reads as TGCAGCGTTCGAGTGGGCTACACCTTC.

The genes are TRBV27 and TRBJ2-3; D could derive from TRBD1 or TRBD2 (6 bases each). Germline V gene data show CDR1 as MNHEY and CDR2 as SMNVEV (reference sequence). The CDR3 contains 13 residues. V gave up 4 bases and J gave up 6 bases, with 11 bases separating them. The CDR3 here is CASSSQGRDTQYF. The CDR3 DNA reads as TGTGCCAGCAGTTCTCAGGGGAGGGATACGCAGTATTTT.

V gene TRBV18 combines with J gene TRBJ1-5; D is undetermined. The CDR3 spans 15 residues. Per the germline V gene, CDR1 is KGHSH and CDR2 is LQKENI. V was shortened by 1 base and J by 2 bases, with 9 bases between the two germline ends. This CDR3 is CASSPLPGGNQPQHF. CDR3 DNA: TGTGCCAGCTCACCACTCCCGGGTGGCAATCAGCCCCAGCATTTT.

The V call is TRBV7-9, the J call TRBJ1-4; no firm D call. CDR1 and CDR2 from the germline V gene are SEHNR and FQNEAQ (reference sequence). V was clipped by 4 bases and J by 0 bases, with 6 bases between them. This CDR3 is 14 amino acids long. CDR3 nucleotide sequence: TGTGCCAGCAGCTACACAGCAACTAATGAAAAACTGTTTTTT. Protein: CASSYTATNEKLFF.